This paragraph reports one T cell receptor beta chain. Its specificity is not known. Trimming removed 6 bases at V and 0 bases at J, with 9 bases between. CDR3 length equals 14 residues. Germline assignment: CDR1 MGHDK and CDR2 SYGVNS. The PCR employed 60 Vbeta primers together with 13 Jbeta primers. Only in-frame clones appear in the TCRdb table, and some are missing; sequencing was by immunoSEQ multiplex PCR. The sample has 110,000 to 150,000 clones; 84% are singletons. This sample is part of a study of cytomegalovirus exposure and HLA in healthy donors. Study conclusions and caveats: At a 0.05 false discovery rate, a later analysis found around 17,000 TCR beta sequences to be associated with HLA alleles. Among the CMV-associated chains, a few were confirmed in vitro as specific for CMV antigens.

This chain links TRBV25-1 with TRBJ2-1, with D maybe TRBD2 (6 bases). The material sequenced was PBMCs. The sequence was collected from a boy between 2 and 10 years old in good health and CMV-seronegative. DNA for the CDR3: TGTGCCAGCAGCGGGAGTAGCTCCTACAATGAGCAGTTCTTC. Translating gives CASSGSSSYNEQFF.